Below are 22 T cell receptor beta chains sequenced from a single sample in a study of blood T cell repertoires in COVID-19. Libraries were prepared by immunoSEQ multiplex PCR; TCRdb keeps only in-frame clonotypes and omits some of them. The sample shows about 340,000 clones, roughly 89% of them seen only once. Sequencing was done on a sample of peripheral blood. These TCRs come from a woman aged 18-29 years who had recovered from COVID-19.

The V gene is TRBV5-6, the J gene TRBJ2-1; 9 bases line up with TRBD1. With V trimmed by 4 bases and J by 4 bases, 6 bases remained unmatched. Germline values: CDR1 SGHDT, CDR2 YYEEEE. The CDR3 extends over 15 amino acids. CDR3: CASSHRGRGYNEQFF. CDR3 coding DNA: TGTGCCAGCAGCCACAGGGGGCGCGGGTACAATGAGCAGTTCTTC.

J is TRBJ2-1 and V is TRBV6-2 or TRBV6-3, with TRBD1 identical over 8 bases. V was pared by 4 bases and J by 7 bases, with 9 bases of the junction left unmatched. This CDR3 is 15 amino acids long. From germline, CDR1 is MNHEY and CDR2 SVGEGT. In DNA form, the CDR3 reads TGTGCCAGCAGTTCAGGGGGCGCGGTATTGAATGAGCAGTTCTTC. Protein product: CASSSGGAVLNEQFF.

The genes are TRBV7-2 and TRBJ2-1, with D tentatively TRBD2 (5 bases). The V gene lost 5 bases and the J gene lost 9 bases, with 14 bases spanning the gap. The CDR3 length is 13 residues. The V gene's germline CDR1 is SGHTA and CDR2 FQGNSA. This CDR3 reads CASSQSAVGEQFF. In DNA form, the CDR3 reads TGTGCCAGCAGCCAGTCAGCGGTGGGTGAGCAGTTCTTC.

This sequence joins TRBV4-3 and TRBJ2-3; TRBD1 might be the D (5 bases). The V gene lost 0 bases and the J gene lost 8 bases, with 9 bases spanning the gap. This CDR3 contains 13 residues. From germline, CDR1 is LGHNA and CDR2 YSLEER. CDR3 in DNA: TGCGCCAGCAGCCAAGATTGGGGCGGTACGCAGTATTTT. As protein: CASSQDWGGTQYF.

The chain links TRBV7-7 to TRBJ2-7; D perhaps matches TRBD2 (6 bases). V shed 5 bases and J shed 2 bases, with 25 bases lying between them. Germline values: CDR1 SSHAT, CDR2 FNYEAQ (reference sequence). The CDR3 is 18 amino acids. The CDR3 DNA reads as TGTGCCAGCAGCCTCCGAGGTCGCTCGGGAGTTGGCCCCTACGAGCAGTACGTC. This sequence encodes CASSLRGRSGVGPYEQYV.

V and J are TRBV7-9 and TRBJ1-2, with TRBD1 as a possible D gene (5 bases). Germline V lookup: CDR1 SEHNR, CDR2 FQNEAQ (reference sequence). CDR3 length equals 14 residues. The V end lost 1 base, the J end lost 2 bases, and 8 bases lay between the germline ends. The DNA of the CDR3 is TGTGCCAGCAGCTTAGGGGGCTCAAACTATGGCTACACCTTC. Translation gives CASSLGGSNYGYTF.

This rearrangement joins TRBV15 to TRBJ2-1; 10 bases are shared with TRBD1. The germline V gene encodes CDR1 LNHNV and CDR2 YYDKDF (reference sequence). The CDR3 extends over 14 amino acids. Trimming at V came to 4 bases and at J to 10 bases, leaving 7 bases not matched to a gene. The CDR3 DNA reads TGTGCCACCAGCACAAAGACAGGGGGCAGGGAGCAGTTCTTC. Amino acids: CATSTKTGGREQFF.

The chain recombines TRBV19 with TRBJ2-5, with D unclear. Trimming removed 0 bases at V and 1 base at J, with 9 bases between. The CDR3 contains 15 residues. Germline assignment: CDR1 LNHDA and CDR2 SQIVND (reference sequence). CDR3 sequence (DNA): TGTGCCAGTAGTATAGACCCCGGGTCCCAAGAGACCCAGTACTTC. This translates into CASSIDPGSQETQYF.

The CDR3 reads CATTLGGEGRQETQYF. The CDR3 DNA reads as TGTGCCACCACCCTGGGGGGGGAGGGACGACAAGAGACCCAGTACTTC. The gene calls are TRBV15 and TRBJ2-5, with TRBD2 matching over 7 bases. The V and J ends lost 7 bases and 2 bases, in that order; junction bases with no gene match: 13. Looked up from germline, CDR1 is LNHNV and CDR2 is YYDKDF (reference sequence). The CDR3 totals 16 residues.

CDR3 loop: CASRGIGANVLTF. CDR3 DNA sequence: TGTGCCAGTAGGGGCATAGGGGCCAACGTCCTGACTTTC. The chain uses TRBV19 and TRBJ2-6; unclear D gene. This CDR3 contains 13 residues. The V end was cut by 6 bases, the J end by 4 bases, with 7 bases between. Germline V gene sequence: CDR1 LNHDA, CDR2 SQIVND (reference sequence).

This chain connects TRBV19 to TRBJ1-1; 7 bases agree with TRBD1. With 10 bases clipped from V and 1 base from J, the junction kept 9 bases outside the gene matches. Germline V lookup: CDR1 LNHDA, CDR2 SQIVND (reference sequence). The CDR3 is 14 residues long. In nucleotides, the CDR3 is TGTGCCACCAAAGGGGGCTCCAGGAACACTGAAGCTTTCTTT. Encoded protein: CATKGGSRNTEAFF.

For this clone: A read error may explain this, as a much larger clone is one base away. The same CDR3 also results from other DNA sequences found in this sample. The chain uses TRBV7-9 and TRBJ1-1; a weak D match, TRBD1 (6 bases). The CDR3 loop spans 13 amino acids. Germline CDR1 reads SEHNR; CDR2 reads FQNEAQ (reference sequence). Trimming stripped 5 bases from V and 1 base from J, with 8 bases between. The DNA for the CDR3 is TGTGCCAGCAGCCTGGGACAGAACACTGAAGCTTTCTTT. Translating gives CASSLGQNTEAFF.

This clone was seen once. CDR3 in amino acids: CASSEGTGVNSPLHF. DNA of the CDR3: TGTGCCAGCAGCGAAGGGACAGGCGTAAATTCACCCCTCCACTTT. V and J are TRBV11-3 and TRBJ1-6; 8 bases align to TRBD1. The CDR3 covers 15 residues. V was clipped by 5 bases and J by 7 bases; unmatched bases: 7. Germline V CDR1 and CDR2: SGHNT, YENEEA.

V gene TRBV7-2 combines with J gene TRBJ2-4; D remains ambiguous. The length of the CDR3 is 11 residues. Trimming removed 1 base from V and 13 bases from J, with 8 bases in between. CDR1 is SGHTA and CDR2 is FQGNSA in the germline V gene. CDR3 in amino acids: CASSLVAGQYF. The CDR3 DNA reads TGTGCCAGCAGCTTAGTCGCAGGCCAGTACTTC.

The chain couples TRBV15 to TRBJ1-5; D not resolved. Germline CDR1 reads LNHNV; CDR2 reads YYDKDF (reference sequence). CDR3 size: 15 residues. V lost 0 bases and J 1 base, leaving 7 bases between the germline ends. For the CDR3, the DNA is TGTGCCACCAGCAGAGATCACCTAAGCAATCAGCCCCAGCATTTT. Encoded protein: CATSRDHLSNQPQHF.

The rearrangement links TRBV30 to TRBJ2-7; D may be TRBD2 (7 bases). V lost 2 bases, J lost 0 bases, and 26 bases lay in between. Germline V lookup: CDR1 GTSNPN, CDR2 SVGIG (reference sequence). The CDR3 loop spans 19 amino acids. CDR3 loop: CAWSHATKGGEVGSYEQYV. For the CDR3, the DNA is TGTGCCTGGAGTCACGCAACCAAAGGGGGGGAGGTGGGCTCCTACGAGCAGTACGTC.

The V call is TRBV7-9, the J call TRBJ2-3, with TRBD2 as a possible D gene (6 bases). CDR3 length: 19 amino acids. Trimming pared 5 bases from V and 2 bases from J, leaving 26 bases between. The germline CDR1 and CDR2 sequences are SEHNR and FQNEAQ (reference sequence). The CDR3 bases are TGTGCCAGCAGCCGCATTTCGGCGGGGTTGGCCCCTGACACAGATACGCAGTATTTT. Translating it yields CASSRISAGLAPDTDTQYF.

This clone appeared once. The J gene is TRBJ1-1, the V gene TRBV7-2, with unresolved D. This CDR3 has 16 amino acids. Germline CDR1 and CDR2: SGHTA and FQGNSA. Trimming shortened V by 1 base and J by 0 bases, and 12 bases separated the two germline ends. The CDR3 DNA sequence: TGTGCCAGCAGCTTAGAGGCTGGAGACCTGAACACTGAAGCTTTCTTT. This encodes CASSLEAGDLNTEAFF.

This clone was picked up a small number of times. The chain employs TRBV6-6 and TRBJ1-3; no reliable D call. The CDR3 has 12 amino acids. Germline V gene lookup returns CDR1 MNHNY and CDR2 SVGAGI (reference sequence). V was cut by 5 bases and J by 6 bases, with 8 bases left in between. The CDR3: CASSPLSNTIYF. CDR3 nucleotide sequence: TGTGCCAGCAGTCCTCTCTCAAACACCATATATTTT.

This chain uses TRBV19 with TRBJ2-1; 11 positions agree with TRBD2. The CDR3 has 16 residues. CDR1 and CDR2 (germline): LNHDA, SQIVND (reference sequence). V gave up 7 bases and J gave up 8 bases; unmatched junction bases: 13. The CDR3 bases are TGTGCCAGTACCAGAGGCCTAGCGGGAGGCCCCGATGAGCAGTTCTTC. It is translated as CASTRGLAGGPDEQFF.

Notes on this clone: With a much larger clone just one base away, this may be a read error. Other DNA sequences from this sample encode an identical CDR3 as well. This rearrangement joins TRBV5-1 to TRBJ1-2, with TRBD1 matching over 7 bases. There are 14 residues in the CDR3. The junction had 3 bases not matched to a gene; V was cut back by 0 bases and J by 4 bases. Germline CDR1 SGHRS, CDR2 YFSETQ. The CDR3 protein is CASSLAQGGYGYTF. CDR3 DNA sequence: TGCGCCAGCAGCTTGGCCCAGGGGGGCTATGGCTACACCTTC.

The rearrangement joins TRBV10-3 to TRBJ1-2; D might be TRBD1 (6 bases). V lost 0 bases and J 8 bases, leaving 13 bases between the germline ends. Per germline, CDR1 ENHRY and CDR2 SYGVKD. The CDR3 is 14 amino acids. CDR3 residues: CAISESMQTGGYTF. As DNA, the CDR3 is TGTGCCATCAGTGAGTCGATGCAAACAGGGGGCTACACCTTC.